This entry is about one T cell receptor beta chain. Its antigen is as yet unknown. Repertoires were generated with immunoSEQ multiplex PCR, while TCRdb's copy carries only in-frame clones and drops some. This repertoire shows roughly 390,000 clones, 88% found once; its top ten account for 3.5%. The V and J ends lost 2 bases and 4 bases, in that order; junction bases with no gene match: 12. The germline gives CDR1 SGHNT, CDR2 YENEEA. The CDR3 has 18 amino acids. This sample is drawn from a study of Ad26.COV2.S vaccination and SARS-CoV-2 variants. Findings and limits, study-wide: In vaccinated individuals, spike-specific CD8+ and CD4+ T cell responses reportedly displayed substantial breadth.

As for treatment: 15 to 20 received Ad26.COV2.S at low or high dose, single or two shots; roughly five received placebo; per-sample allocation not given. Following the first vaccine or placebo injection, samples were taken on day 63. V and J are TRBV11-3 and TRBJ1-3, with 9 bases matching TRBD1. The clonotype was recovered from a person between 18 and 59 years old who received the Ad26.COV2.S COVID-19 vaccine or a placebo. Sequencing was performed on peripheral blood, taken in a trial of Ad26.COV2.S vaccine versus placebo. The DNA for the CDR3 is TGTGCCAGCAGCTTAAATCCCCCCCAACAGGGGGCGGGAAACACCATATATTTT. It encodes CASSLNPPQQGAGNTIYF.